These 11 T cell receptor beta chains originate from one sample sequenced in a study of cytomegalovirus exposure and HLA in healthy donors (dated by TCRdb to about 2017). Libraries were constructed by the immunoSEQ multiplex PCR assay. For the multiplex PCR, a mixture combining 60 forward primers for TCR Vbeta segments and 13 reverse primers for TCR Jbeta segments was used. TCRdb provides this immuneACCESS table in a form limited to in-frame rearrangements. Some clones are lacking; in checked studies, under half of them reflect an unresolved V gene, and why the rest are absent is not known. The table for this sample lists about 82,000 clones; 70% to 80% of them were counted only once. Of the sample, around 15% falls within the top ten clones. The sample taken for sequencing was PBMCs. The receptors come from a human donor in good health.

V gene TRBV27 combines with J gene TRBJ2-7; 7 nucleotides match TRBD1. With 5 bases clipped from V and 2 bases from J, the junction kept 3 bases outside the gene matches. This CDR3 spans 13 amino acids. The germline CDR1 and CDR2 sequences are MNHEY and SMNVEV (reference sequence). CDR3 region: CASSTGVTYEQYF. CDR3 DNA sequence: TGTGCCAGCAGTACAGGGGTCACCTACGAGCAGTACTTC.

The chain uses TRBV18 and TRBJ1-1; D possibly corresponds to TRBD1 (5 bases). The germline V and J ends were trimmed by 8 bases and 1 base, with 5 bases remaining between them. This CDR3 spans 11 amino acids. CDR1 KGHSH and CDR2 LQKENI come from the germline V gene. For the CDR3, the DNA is TGTGCCAGCGGACAGAACACTGAAGCTTTCTTT. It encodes CASGQNTEAFF.

The CDR3 spells CASSPTVYNTEAFF. In DNA, the CDR3 is TGTGCCAGCAGTCCGACAGTATATAACACTGAAGCTTTCTTT. J is TRBJ1-1 and V is TRBV27; TRBD1 is a possible D gene (5 bases). V was cut by 5 bases and J by 2 bases, with 12 bases left in between. The germline V gene has CDR1 MNHEY and CDR2 SMNVEV (reference sequence). The CDR3 is 14 residues long.

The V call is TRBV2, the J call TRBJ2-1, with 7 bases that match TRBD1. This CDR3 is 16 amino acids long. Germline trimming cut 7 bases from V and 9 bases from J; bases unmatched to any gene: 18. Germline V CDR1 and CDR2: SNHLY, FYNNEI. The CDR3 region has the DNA TGTGCCAGCACCACTGCTGTGACAGGGAAGATAGGTGAGCAGTTCTTC. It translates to CASTTAVTGKIGEQFF.

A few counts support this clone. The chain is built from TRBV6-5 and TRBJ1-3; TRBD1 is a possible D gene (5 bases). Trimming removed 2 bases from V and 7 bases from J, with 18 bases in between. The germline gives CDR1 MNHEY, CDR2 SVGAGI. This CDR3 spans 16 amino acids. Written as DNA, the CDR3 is TGTGCCAGCAGTTACCGCCCGGGGACGGCGGGGAACACCATATATTTT. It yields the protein CASSYRPGTAGNTIYF.

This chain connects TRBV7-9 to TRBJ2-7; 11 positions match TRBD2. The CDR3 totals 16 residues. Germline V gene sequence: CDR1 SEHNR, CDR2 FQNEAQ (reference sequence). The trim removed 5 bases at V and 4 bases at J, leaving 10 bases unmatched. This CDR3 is CASSTRTGLAGYEQYF. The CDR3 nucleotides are TGTGCCAGCAGCACTAGAACTGGACTAGCGGGTTACGAGCAGTACTTC.

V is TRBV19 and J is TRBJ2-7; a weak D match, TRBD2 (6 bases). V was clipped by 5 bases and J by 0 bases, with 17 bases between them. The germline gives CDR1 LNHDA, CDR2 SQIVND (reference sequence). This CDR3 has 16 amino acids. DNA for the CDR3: TGTGCCAGTAGTTGGAGGTTGGTCGGGAGCTCCTACGAGCAGTACTTC. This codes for CASSWRLVGSSYEQYF. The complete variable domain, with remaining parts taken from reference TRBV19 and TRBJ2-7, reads DGGITQSPKYLFRKEGQNVTLSCEQNLNHDAMYWYRQDPGQGLRLIYYSQIVNDFQKGDIAEGYSVSREKKESFPLTVTSAQKNPTAFYLCASSWRLVGSSYEQYFGPGTRLTVT.

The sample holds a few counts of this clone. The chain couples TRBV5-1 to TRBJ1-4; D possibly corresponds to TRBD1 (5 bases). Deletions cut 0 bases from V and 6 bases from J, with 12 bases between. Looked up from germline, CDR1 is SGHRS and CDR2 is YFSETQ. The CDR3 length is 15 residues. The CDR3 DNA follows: TGCGCCAGCAGCTTGGCGGGGGACGGGGATGAAAAACTGTTTTTT. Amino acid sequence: CASSLAGDGDEKLFF.

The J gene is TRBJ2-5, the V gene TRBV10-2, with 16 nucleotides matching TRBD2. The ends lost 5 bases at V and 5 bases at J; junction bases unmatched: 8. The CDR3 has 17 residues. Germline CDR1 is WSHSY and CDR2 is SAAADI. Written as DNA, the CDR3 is TGCGCCAGCAGTCCGGGACTAGCGGGGGGGAACGGGGAGACCCAGTACTTC. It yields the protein CASSPGLAGGNGETQYF.

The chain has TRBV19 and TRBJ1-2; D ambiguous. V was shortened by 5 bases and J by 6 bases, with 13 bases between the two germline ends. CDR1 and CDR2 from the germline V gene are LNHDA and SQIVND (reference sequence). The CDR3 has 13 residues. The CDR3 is CASSPGGPDGYTF. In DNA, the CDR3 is TGTGCCAGTAGTCCGGGAGGACCTGATGGCTACACCTTC.

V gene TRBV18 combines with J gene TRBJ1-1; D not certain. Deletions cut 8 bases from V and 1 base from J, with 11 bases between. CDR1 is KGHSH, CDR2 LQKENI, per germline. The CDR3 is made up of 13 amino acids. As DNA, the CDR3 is TGTGCCAGCGCCCGCGCGAAGAACACTGAAGCTTTCTTT. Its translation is CASARAKNTEAFF.